This TCR beta chain came from a study of a mutant IDH1 vaccine in newly diagnosed glioma (dated by TCRdb to the early 2020s). Background on the whole study: Across visits V03 through V10, patients got a total of eight vaccinations, given in weeks 1, 3, 5, 7, 11, 15, 19 and 23. Before enrollment, most patients had been given radiochemotherapy with temozolomide as standard therapy, while the rest had received either radiotherapy alone or temozolomide alone. Peripheral blood was drawn at six visits: V03 (baseline), V05, V07, V10, V12 and V13. For exploratory analyses, fewer than 30 treated patients had longitudinal TCRB deep sequencing done wherever samples were available. Vaccination began 4-6 weeks after radiotherapy alone, or alongside temozolomide cycles in the chemotherapy-containing groups. Of the approximately 35 treated patients, about 62% were male and roughly 40% were female, and a mean age of 40.4 years was recorded. The paper's findings and limits, for the study overall: Across multiple MHC alleles, vaccine-induced immune responses were seen in approximately 93% of patients. Availability determined which PBMC samples were chosen for TCRB deep sequencing. Changes in the top peripheral T cell clonotypes picked up by TCRB sequencing did not appear to be linked to pseudoprogression. It was noted by the authors that analyses of patient blood samples could not be reproduced owing to sample limitations.

Turning to this clone: What this receptor recognizes is not known. Per-nucleotide qualities are absent, and no much larger clonotype sits a single base away.

CDR1 is given as LGHNA and CDR2 as YNFKEQ, both from the germline V gene. The CDR3 contains 15 residues, cysteine and phenylalanine counted. The read is trimmed to its CDR3 DNA, 45 bases read in frame from base 1. V and J lose 4 bases and 0 bases, and a span of 11 bases separates them. Receptor amplification or capture employed the immunoSEQ multiplex PCR assay. Rearranged TCR beta chain sequences were amplified using the hsTCRB Kit according to the manufacturer's protocol. An Illumina MiSeq was used to sequence the TCRB libraries. The original methods were these. The kit vendor's proprietary platform handled demultiplexing, trimming and gene mapping. TCRdb carries this immuneACCESS record with in-frame sequences only. Its versions omit some clonotypes, under half of them owing to an unresolved V gene in the studies checked, with the rest unexplained. The V and J calls and clone size were taken over from that table, and D and trimming were inferred from the DNA. For this sample there are about 36,000 clones; around 81% appear just once. The biggest ten clones account for roughly an eighth of the sample.

Read against the paper, the sample's time point label means: week 5, during vaccination. A 20-mer mutant IDH1 peptide at 300 micrograms in Montanide made up each vaccine dose, which was injected subcutaneously together with topical imiquimod. Donors had newly diagnosed WHO grade 3 or 4 IDH1-mutant astrocytomas with loss of nuclear ATRX. The samples were drawn from NOA16, a multicentre, single-arm, open-label phase I trial in Germany that tested a mutant IDH1 peptide vaccine in humans for the first time. Genomic DNA for TCRB sequencing was extracted from EDTA blood using the DNeasy Blood and Tissue Kit.

The sequence was collected from a man aged 45-65 years with glioma. The sequencing here drew on PBMCs, taken from a glioma patient whose treatment included an IDH1 peptide vaccine. This sequence uses TRBV4-2 and TRBJ2-3, and TRBD1 may be the D gene, going by 6 matching bases. The nucleotides read TGTGCCAGCAGCCGACGGACAGAGAGCACAGATACGCAGTATTTT. It translates to CASSRRTESTDTQYF.